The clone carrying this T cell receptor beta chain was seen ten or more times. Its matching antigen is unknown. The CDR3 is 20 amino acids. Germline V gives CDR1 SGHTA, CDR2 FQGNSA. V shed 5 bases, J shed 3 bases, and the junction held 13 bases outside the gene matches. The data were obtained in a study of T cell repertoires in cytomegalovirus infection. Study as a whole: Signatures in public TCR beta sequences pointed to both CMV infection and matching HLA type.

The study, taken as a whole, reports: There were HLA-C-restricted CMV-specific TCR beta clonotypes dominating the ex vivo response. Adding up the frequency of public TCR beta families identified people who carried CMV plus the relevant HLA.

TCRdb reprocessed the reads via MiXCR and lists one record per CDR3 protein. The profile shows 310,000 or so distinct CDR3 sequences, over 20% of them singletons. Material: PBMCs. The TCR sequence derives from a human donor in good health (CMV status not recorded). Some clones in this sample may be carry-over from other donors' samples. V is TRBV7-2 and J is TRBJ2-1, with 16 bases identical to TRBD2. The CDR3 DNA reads TGTGCCAGCAGCGCCGGGTGGGGGACTAGCGGGGGGGTCGACTACAATGAGCAGTTCTTC. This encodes CASSAGWGTSGGVDYNEQFF.